This T cell receptor beta chain was sequenced in a study of blood T cell repertoires in COVID-19. Some clones are missing from TCRdb's copy, which holds only in-frame ones; the method was immunoSEQ multiplex PCR. This table has some 200,000 clones, about 89% appearing once. The source of this sequence is a woman younger than 30 who had recovered from COVID-19. Sequencing used PBMCs or T cells enriched from blood (not recorded which).

CDR3 DNA: TGTGCCAGCAGGGAACAGGGTCCCGGGAACACTGAAGCTTTCTTT. Protein product: CASREQGPGNTEAFF. This chain links TRBV2 with TRBJ1-1; tentative D call: TRBD1 (6 bases). CDR1 SNHLY and CDR2 FYNNEI come from the germline V gene. This CDR3 contains 15 residues. The V end lost 6 bases, the J end lost 1 base, and 15 bases lay between the germline ends. The full variable domain, in which reference TRBV2 and TRBJ1-1 provide the parts outside the CDR3, is EPEVTQTPSHQVTQMGQEVILRCVPISNHLYFYWYRQILGQKVEFLVSFYNNEISEKSEIFDDQFSVERPDGSNFTLKIRSTKLEDSAMYFCASREQGPGNTEAFFGQGTRLTVV.